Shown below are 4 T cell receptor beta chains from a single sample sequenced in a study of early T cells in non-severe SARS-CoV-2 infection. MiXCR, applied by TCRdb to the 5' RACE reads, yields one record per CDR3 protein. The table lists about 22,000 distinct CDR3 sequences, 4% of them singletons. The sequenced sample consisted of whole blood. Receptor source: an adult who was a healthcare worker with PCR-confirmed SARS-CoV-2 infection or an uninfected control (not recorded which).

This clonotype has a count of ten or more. The CDR3 sequence is CASSPQANTEAFF. In nucleotides, the CDR3 is TGTGCCAGCTCACCACAAGCCAACACTGAAGCTTTCTTT. This sequence joins TRBV18 and TRBJ1-1; D is undetermined. Trimming pared 1 base from V and 2 bases from J, leaving 5 bases between. Per germline, CDR1 KGHSH and CDR2 LQKENI. This CDR3 comprises 13 residues.

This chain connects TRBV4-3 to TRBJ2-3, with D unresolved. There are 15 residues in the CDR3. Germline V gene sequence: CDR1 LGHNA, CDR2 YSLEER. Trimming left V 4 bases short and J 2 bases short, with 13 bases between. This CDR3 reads CASSLGPLSTDTQYF. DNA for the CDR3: TGCGCCAGCAGCCTAGGCCCCCTCTCCACAGATACGCAGTATTTT.

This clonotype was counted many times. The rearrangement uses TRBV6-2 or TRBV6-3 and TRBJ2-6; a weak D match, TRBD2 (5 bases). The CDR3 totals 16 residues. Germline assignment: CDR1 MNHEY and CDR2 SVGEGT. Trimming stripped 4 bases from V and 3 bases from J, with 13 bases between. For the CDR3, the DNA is TGTGCCAGCAGTTTTCTAGGGAGCCTTGGGGCCAACGTCCTGACTTTC. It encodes CASSFLGSLGANVLTF.

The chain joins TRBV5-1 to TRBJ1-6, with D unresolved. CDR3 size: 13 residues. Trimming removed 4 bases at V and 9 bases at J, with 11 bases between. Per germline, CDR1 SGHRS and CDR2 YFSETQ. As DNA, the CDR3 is TGCGCCAGCAGCGGTTTCTTGGGTTCACCCCTCCACTTT. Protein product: CASSGFLGSPLHF.